This is a list of T cell receptor beta chains from one sample in a study of blood T cell repertoires in COVID-19. The repertoire was sequenced with immunoSEQ multiplex PCR; TCRdb's copy has only in-frame clones and lacks some. Among tens of thousands of clones listed, around 88% were seen once. The sample consisted of peripheral blood. The receptors were sampled from a woman in her 70s with acute or convalescent COVID-19. Both conserved end residues are part of each CDR3. The order of the fields is J gene, V gene, clone size, D gene, CDR3 DNA, CDR3 protein. The D gene is left open where the match is weak. Clone sizes are given selectively: once, few, many, or a class where the clone is expanded.

TRBJ1-2,TRBV9,-,-,TGTGCCAGCAGCGGTATCCATGGCTACACCTTC,CASSGIHGYTF
TRBJ1-2,TRBV5-1,-,-,TGCGCCAGCAGCTTCTTAGCTGGACAAACCTCCCATTCTAGCTACACCTTC,CASSFLAGQTSHSSYTF
TRBJ2-1,TRBV9,-,TRBD2,TGTGCCAGCAGCTTTACTAGCGGGGGAGACAATGAGCAGTTCTTC,CASSFTSGGDNEQFF
TRBJ1-2,TRBV6-1,-,-,TGTGCCAGCAGTGAATCCCTCGCGGGCTACACCTTC,CASSESLAGYTF
TRBJ2-1,TRBV3-1/TRBV3-2,-,TRBD1,TGTGCCAGCAGCCAAGCCTCGACAGGGGGCGGATATGAGCAGTTCTTC,CASSQASTGGGYEQFF
TRBJ1-1,TRBV7-8,-,-,TGTGCCAGCAGCGGGGGGACGCTCAGCATGAACACTGAAGCTTTCTTT,CASSGGTLSMNTEAFF
TRBJ1-5,TRBV28,-,TRBD1,TGTGCCAGCAGAAACAGGGGATATTCCGGAGACAATCAGCCCCAGCATTTT,CASRNRGYSGDNQPQHF
TRBJ2-1,TRBV6-1,once,-,TGTGCCAGCAGTGAACGGGACACAGTCTACAATGAGCAGTTCTTC,CASSERDTVYNEQFF
TRBJ1-1,TRBV5-1,-,TRBD1,TGCGCCAGCAGCCCGATGGGACAGACGAACACTGAAGCTTTCTTT,CASSPMGQTNTEAFF
TRBJ2-5,TRBV28,-,TRBD2,TGTGCCAGCAGTCCACTAGCGGAGCAAGAGACCCAGTACTTC,CASSPLAEQETQYF
TRBJ2-1,TRBV7-3,-,-,TGTGCCAGCAGCTTGGCAGGGGAAATAAGTAATGAGCAGTTCTTC,CASSLAGEISNEQFF
TRBJ2-7,TRBV4-1,once,TRBD1,TGCGCCAGCAGCCTAAAACCCTACAGGGGTCCAAACGAGCAGTACTTC,CASSLKPYRGPNEQYF
TRBJ1-1,TRBV7-9,-,-,TGTGCCAGCATCCTAAACACTGAAGCTTTCTTT,CASILNTEAFF
TRBJ2-3,TRBV28,-,TRBD2,TGTGCCAGCAGTTTCGCTAGCGGGAGAGATACGCAGTATTTT,CASSFASGRDTQYF
TRBJ1-5,TRBV10-1,few,-,TGCGCCAGCAGTGAATGGTTGCGGGCCCCTCAGCCCCAGCATTTT,CASSEWLRAPQPQHF
TRBJ2-5,TRBV3-1/TRBV3-2,-,TRBD2,TGTGCCAGCAGCCCCGGGACTAGCGGGGGTCGACTGCAGACCCAGTACTTC,CASSPGTSGGRLQTQYF
TRBJ1-5,TRBV3-1/TRBV3-2,-,-,TGTGCCAGCAGCCACGGACACCACCATCAGCCCCAGCATTTT,CASSHGHHHQPQHF
TRBJ2-3,TRBV24-1,once,TRBD2,TGTGCCACCAGTGACCATGAGACTAGCGGGAATACAGATACGCAGTATTTT,CATSDHETSGNTDTQYF
TRBJ1-1,TRBV11-2,-,-,TGTGCCAGGGAAGACAGGACCCATATGAACACTGAAGCTTTCTTT,CAREDRTHMNTEAFF
TRBJ1-3,TRBV5-1,-,TRBD1,TGCGCCAGCAGCAACGAAGGACAGGGGGGAGGAAACACCATATATTTT,CASSNEGQGGGNTIYF